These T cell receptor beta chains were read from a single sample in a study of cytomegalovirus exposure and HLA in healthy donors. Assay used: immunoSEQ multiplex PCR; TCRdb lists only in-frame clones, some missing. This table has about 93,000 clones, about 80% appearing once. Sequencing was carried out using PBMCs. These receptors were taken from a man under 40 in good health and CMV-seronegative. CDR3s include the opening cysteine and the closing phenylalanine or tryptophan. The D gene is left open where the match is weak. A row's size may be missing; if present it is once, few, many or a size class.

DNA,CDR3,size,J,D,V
TGTGCCTGGAGAGGGACTAGCGGGAGTTACGAGCAGTACTTC,CAWRGTSGSYEQYF,-,TRBJ2-7,TRBD2,TRBV30
TGTGCCAGCAGCTTAGATTTTCCTAGCGGCAATGAGCAGTTCTTC,CASSLDFPSGNEQFF,-,TRBJ2-1,TRBD2,TRBV11-3
TGTGCCAGCAGTTATGCTAGCGGGGGGGCCGATGCGCAGTATTTT,CASSYASGGADAQYF,-,TRBJ2-3,TRBD2,TRBV6-5
TGCAGCCATTCAGGGGCCTCTGAAGCTTTCTTT,CSHSGASEAFF,-,TRBJ1-1,-,TRBV29-1
TGTGCCAGCAGCGTAGTTGGGGGGGGGAATGAGCAGTTCTTC,CASSVVGGGNEQFF,-,TRBJ2-1,TRBD2,TRBV9
TGTGCCAGCAGCCTCGACAGGGGAACAGATACGCAGTATTTT,CASSLDRGTDTQYF,-,TRBJ2-3,TRBD1,TRBV6-6
TGCGCCAGCAGCCCGGGACAGGGGAGCACCTACGAGCAGTACTTC,CASSPGQGSTYEQYF,-,TRBJ2-7,TRBD1,TRBV4-1
TGTGCCAGCTCACCACGGCCAGGGTCTGGAAACACCATATATTTT,CASSPRPGSGNTIYF,-,TRBJ1-3,-,TRBV18
TGTGCCAGCAGTGTGTCCTTGAACACTGAAGCTTTCTTT,CASSVSLNTEAFF,few,TRBJ1-1,-,TRBV2
TGCGCCAACAGCCAAGGTCCCTTTACAGGGACTAACTATGGCTACACCTTC,CANSQGPFTGTNYGYTF,-,TRBJ1-2,-,TRBV4-1
TGTGCCAGTAGTGGACCGGGACAGAACTATGGCTACACCTTC,CASSGPGQNYGYTF,few,TRBJ1-2,TRBD1,TRBV19
TGTGCCTGCTCCGGGACAGGGAATGAAAAACTGTTTTTT,CACSGTGNEKLFF,-,TRBJ1-4,TRBD1,TRBV30
TGTGCCAGCAGTAGTGGGCCCCAACGGGAGCAGTACTTC,CASSSGPQREQYF,-,TRBJ2-7,-,TRBV7-3
TGCGCCAGCAGTGAGGCGGCCCACAACGCAGATACGCAGTATTTT,CASSEAAHNADTQYF,once,TRBJ2-3,-,TRBV10-1
TGTGCCTGGAGTGCCCTCAGGACTAGCGGGAGGGCTGCAGATACGCAGTATTTT,CAWSALRTSGRAADTQYF,-,TRBJ2-3,TRBD2,TRBV30
TGTGCCACCAGCAGAGGGGCAGGGAACTACGAGCAGTACTTC,CATSRGAGNYEQYF,-,TRBJ2-7,-,TRBV15
TGTGCCAGCTCAAGCCAGGGAATGAACACTGAAGCTTTCTTT,CASSSQGMNTEAFF,-,TRBJ1-1,-,TRBV18
TGTGCCAGCAGTTACTCAGCCGCCGGGGTGGCTTTCTTT,CASSYSAAGVAFF,-,TRBJ1-1,-,TRBV6-5
TGTGCCATCAGTGAGAATCTCGGGTTTGGCTACACCTTC,CAISENLGFGYTF,-,TRBJ1-2,-,TRBV10-3
TGTGCCAGCAGCTTCTATAGCGGGGGGGCGGCAGATACGCAGTATTTT,CASSFYSGGAADTQYF,-,TRBJ2-3,TRBD2,TRBV5-6
TGTGCCAGCAGCTTAGGCGGGGGGGACACCGGGGAGCTGTTTTTT,CASSLGGGDTGELFF,-,TRBJ2-2,TRBD2,TRBV7-2
TGTGCCAGCAGTCCGGGACAGGGGCATCTCGAGCAGTACTTC,CASSPGQGHLEQYF,-,TRBJ2-7,TRBD1,TRBV4-2
TGTGCCTGGAGTAGCCTGTCGGGAACGCAGTATTTT,CAWSSLSGTQYF,-,TRBJ2-3,-,TRBV30
TGTGCCAGCTCACTACAGACAGGGGGAGACACTGAAGCTTTCTTT,CASSLQTGGDTEAFF,-,TRBJ1-1,TRBD1,TRBV18
TGCGCAGGGGGGCGGGAGTCCTACAATGAGCAGTTCTTC,CAGGRESYNEQFF,-,TRBJ2-1,-,TRBV10-2
TGTGCCAGCAGCGTAGCCCGGACAGGGACTGGCTACACCTTC,CASSVARTGTGYTF,-,TRBJ1-2,TRBD1,TRBV11-2
TGCAGCGTTGGGCTTGGCCCCGTCTCCTACGAGCAGTACTTC,CSVGLGPVSYEQYF,-,TRBJ2-7,-,TRBV29-1
TGTGCCAGCAGCCCGACTAGCGGGGGCAGCGAGCAGTACTTC,CASSPTSGGSEQYF,-,TRBJ2-7,TRBD2,TRBV7-9
TGTGCCATCAGCCAGGGGTCAGATACGCAGTATTTT,CAISQGSDTQYF,-,TRBJ2-3,-,TRBV10-3
TGTGCCAGCAGCAAAGAGGAGTCAGGGACAGGGTGCGACGAGCAGTACTTC,CASSKEESGTGCDEQYF,-,TRBJ2-7,-,TRBV21-1
TGTGCCAGCAGTGAGCAAATTGGACAGGCGAACACTGAAGCTTTCTTT,CASSEQIGQANTEAFF,few,TRBJ1-1,TRBD1,TRBV6-1
TGTGCCAGCAGCTTAGCGCGCTCCACCCCCGATACGCAGTATTTT,CASSLARSTPDTQYF,-,TRBJ2-3,-,TRBV7-2
TGCGCCAGCAGCGGGACAGGAGTTCTCGCTGAAGCTTTCTTT,CASSGTGVLAEAFF,-,TRBJ1-1,TRBD1,TRBV5-1
TGTGCCTGGTCGGACAGGGCGAACACCGGGGAGCTGTTTTTT,CAWSDRANTGELFF,-,TRBJ2-2,TRBD1,TRBV30
TGTGCCTGGGGCCGAAGGACAGGGGGCAATCAGCCCCAGCATTTT,CAWGRRTGGNQPQHF,-,TRBJ1-5,TRBD1,TRBV30
TGTGCCAGCAGCGTAGGGGGCTGGTCATCAGATACGCAGTATTTT,CASSVGGWSSDTQYF,-,TRBJ2-3,-,TRBV9
TGTGCCAGCAACCCCCGGTTCAGGGTTAATTCACCCCTCCACTTT,CASNPRFRVNSPLHF,-,TRBJ1-6,-,TRBV28
TGTGCCAGCAGCTCATCTACAGGTGCCGATACGCAGTATTTT,CASSSSTGADTQYF,-,TRBJ2-3,-,TRBV7-8
TGCGCCAGCAGCCAAGGCGTAGCATTCTATGAGCAGTTCTTC,CASSQGVAFYEQFF,few,TRBJ2-1,-,TRBV4-3
TGTGCCAGCAGCTTAGCGGGGAGACCCCTCCACTTT,CASSLAGRPLHF,-,TRBJ1-6,-,TRBV7-9
TGTGCCAGCAGGTCGGGCGGACAGTCTGGTGGCTACACCTTC,CASRSGGQSGGYTF,-,TRBJ1-2,-,TRBV28
TGCGCCAGCAGCCAAGATTTCGGGACAGGTGGAAACACCATATATTTT,CASSQDFGTGGNTIYF,few,TRBJ1-3,TRBD1,TRBV4-3